This TCR beta chain was found in a study of patients and donors after allogeneic stem cell transplantation. The germline V gene has CDR1 MGHRA and CDR2 YSYEKL. The CDR3 is 18 residues long. Trimming removed 6 bases from V and 2 bases from J; junction bases left unmatched: 17. One entry per CDR3 protein results from TCRdb running MiXCR on the RT-PCR reads. The sample comprises about 40,000 distinct CDR3 sequences, more than 30% of which are singletons, and 55% to 75% rests with the top ten. This receptor was identified in a human donor who was either an allogeneic HSCT recipient or a stem cell or donor lymphocyte infusion donor (not recorded which). It is not recorded whose cells these are; they may come from a transplant donor. This sequence joins TRBV4-1 and TRBJ2-7; 9 nucleotides match TRBD2. Sequencing was carried out using blood, either unsorted or a sorted T cell fraction (not recorded which). The CDR3 reads CASSQRGALAGGPYEQYF. The CDR3 DNA sequence: TGCGCCAGCAGTCAGCGGGGGGCTTTGGCGGGAGGGCCCTACGAGCAGTACTTC.